One and the same sample provided the 32 T cell receptor beta chains below, sequenced in a study of blood T cell repertoires in COVID-19. The repertoire was sequenced with immunoSEQ multiplex PCR; TCRdb's copy has only in-frame clones and lacks some. The sample has around 200,000 clones; about 83% are singletons. Sequencing was carried out using peripheral blood. The receptors stem from a man between 50 and 59 years old with active or convalescent COVID-19.

The chain carries TRBV9 and TRBJ2-1; 9 bases are a match to TRBD2. The CDR3 consists of 15 residues. Germline CDR1 and CDR2: SGDLS and YYNGEE. V lost 4 bases and J lost 5; bases outside the gene matches: 7. CDR3 sequence reads: CASSSLAGGNNEQFF. CDR3 bases: TGTGCCAGCAGCTCCCTCGCGGGAGGGAACAATGAGCAGTTCTTC.

This chain uses TRBV6-5 with TRBJ2-7; 7 bases are a match to TRBD1. CDR3 size: 15 residues. The V and J ends lost 7 bases and 1 base, in that order; junction bases with no gene match: 10. Germline-derived CDR1 and CDR2 are MNHEY and SVGAGI. The CDR3 sequence is CASTRSRDRSYEQYF. The CDR3 DNA reads TGTGCCAGCACCCGATCGAGGGACAGATCCTACGAGCAGTACTTC.

This sequence joins TRBV3-1 (or the pseudogene TRBV3-2) and TRBJ1-2; D remains ambiguous. V was clipped by 1 base and J by 2 bases, with 8 bases between them. The CDR3 is 14 residues long. Germline loops: CDR1 LGHDT, CDR2 YNNKEL (reference sequence). CDR3 coding DNA: TGTGCCAGCAGCCAAGGAAGCGTGAACTATGGCTACACCTTC. Translating gives CASSQGSVNYGYTF.

This chain uses TRBV27 with TRBJ2-1, with 10 bases matching TRBD2. The CDR3 runs 15 residues. The junction had 10 bases not matched to a gene; V was cut back by 7 bases and J by 7 bases. Germline CDR1 reads MNHEY; CDR2 reads SMNVEV (reference sequence). The CDR3 reads CASTPTAGGWNEQFF. The CDR3 coding sequence is TGTGCCAGCACCCCAACAGCGGGAGGGTGGAATGAGCAGTTCTTC.

The genes are TRBV5-1 and TRBJ1-1, with 9 nucleotides matching TRBD1. J gave up 6 bases and V 4 bases, and 7 bases lay outside the gene matches. Germline CDR1 SGHRS, CDR2 YFSETQ. The CDR3 has 14 residues. Here the CDR3 DNA reads TGCGCCAGCAGCCTACGGACAGGGGTCGCTGAAGCTTTCTTT. Protein sequence: CASSLRTGVAEAFF.

The chain couples TRBV6-5 to TRBJ1-1; 10 bases align to TRBD1. CDR1 and CDR2 from the germline V gene are MNHEY and SVGAGI. The V segment lost 3 bases and the J segment 5 bases; nucleotides outside the gene matches: 6. CDR3 length equals 15 residues. The CDR3 region is CASSYGTGARTEAFF. CDR3 nucleotide sequence: TGTGCCAGCAGTTATGGGACAGGGGCGAGGACTGAAGCTTTCTTT.

This rearrangement joins TRBV19 to TRBJ2-2, with 7 bases fitting TRBD1. This CDR3 contains 16 residues. Germline values: CDR1 LNHDA, CDR2 SQIVND (reference sequence). With 3 bases clipped from V and 1 base from J, the junction kept 5 bases outside the gene matches. The DNA of the CDR3 is TGTGCCAGTAGTATGTTAGGACAGGTGAACACCGGGGAGCTGTTTTTT. Translated, it gives CASSMLGQVNTGELFF.

The chain recombines TRBV4-1 with TRBJ2-7; TRBD2 is a possible D gene (5 bases). CDR1 is MGHRA and CDR2 is YSYEKL in the germline V gene. V dropped 6 bases and J dropped 4 bases, with 10 bases sitting between them. The CDR3 loop spans 12 amino acids. CDR3 protein: CASSPGNYEQYF. The CDR3 nucleotides read TGCGCCAGCAGTCCGGGGAATTACGAGCAGTACTTC.

This chain joins TRBV2 and TRBJ1-2; D gene unclear. The V end lost 4 bases, the J end lost 4 bases, and 10 bases lay between the germline ends. CDR1 and CDR2 (germline): SNHLY, FYNNEI. The CDR3 runs to 13 residues. CDR3 nucleotide sequence: TGTGCCAGCAGTGGAGAACAGCCCTATGGCTACACCTTC. It is translated as CASSGEQPYGYTF.

The chain is built from TRBV4-3 and TRBJ2-3, with D possibly TRBD2 on 6 matching bases. The CDR3 totals 16 residues. Germline V gene lookup returns CDR1 LGHNA and CDR2 YSLEER. Deletions cut 4 bases from V and 4 bases from J, with 18 bases between. The CDR3 coding sequence is TGCGCCAGCAGCCCCGGGAGTCCGAAAGGGGCAGATACGCAGTATTTT. Its translation is CASSPGSPKGADTQYF.

This chain links TRBV9 with TRBJ1-6; D gene ambiguous. Germline V gives CDR1 SGDLS, CDR2 YYNGEE. V was cut by 0 bases and J by 7 bases, with 8 bases left in between. The CDR3 is 14 residues long. CDR3: CASSVATRNSPLHF. The CDR3 DNA reads TGTGCCAGCAGCGTAGCGACCAGGAATTCACCCCTCCACTTT.

The CDR3 spells CASSLEPAGGGYTF. The CDR3 DNA sequence: TGTGCCAGCAGCTTAGAACCGGCGGGGGGTGGCTACACCTTC. This chain links TRBV7-2 with TRBJ1-2, with D perhaps TRBD1 (5 bases). Looked up from germline, CDR1 is SGHTA and CDR2 is FQGNSA. This CDR3 is built from 14 residues. V lost 1 base to trimming and J lost 7 bases, with 13 bases between them.

The chain couples TRBV6-6 to TRBJ1-6; the D is unclear. Looked up from germline, CDR1 is MNHNY and CDR2 is SVGAGI (reference sequence). The V end was cut by 6 bases, the J end by 7 bases, with 16 bases between. CDR3 length: 15 amino acids. CDR3 amino acids: CASSLKSVRNSPLHF. As DNA, the CDR3 is TGTGCCAGCAGCTTAAAGTCCGTTCGGAATTCACCCCTCCACTTT.

The chain is built from TRBV6-7 and TRBJ1-4, with TRBD1 matching over 9 bases. TRBV6-7 counts as an open reading frame of uncertain function. Trimming cost V 5 bases and J 8 bases; bases outside gene matches: 6. The CDR3 is made up of 14 amino acids. The CDR3 coding sequence is TGTGCCAGCAGTGTCCGGGACAGGGACGAAAAACTGTTTTTT. This sequence encodes CASSVRDRDEKLFF.

The rearrangement uses TRBV5-1 and TRBJ1-4; 10 positions match TRBD1. The trim removed 0 bases at V and 0 bases at J, leaving 5 bases unmatched. The germline V gene encodes CDR1 SGHRS and CDR2 YFSETQ. The CDR3 extends over 18 amino acids. The CDR3 loop is CASSLGQGAYTTNEKLFF. CDR3 nucleotides: TGCGCCAGCAGCTTGGGACAGGGGGCTTACACAACTAATGAAAAACTGTTTTTT.

V gene TRBV30 combines with J gene TRBJ2-2, with D maybe TRBD2 (6 bases). Trimming pared 2 bases from V and 6 bases from J, leaving 13 bases between. CDR3 length: 14 residues. The germline gives CDR1 GTSNPN, CDR2 SVGIG (reference sequence). The CDR3 loop reads CAWSPGAGPGELFF. CDR3 sequence (DNA): TGTGCCTGGAGTCCTGGGGCGGGGCCCGGGGAGCTGTTTTTT.

The rearrangement links TRBV7-8 to TRBJ1-2; D is unclear. The CDR3 is made up of 14 amino acids. The germline V gene encodes CDR1 SGHVS and CDR2 FQNEAQ. V was pared by 1 base and J by 1 base, with 7 bases between. In nucleotides, the CDR3 is TGTGCCAGCAGCTTAGGAACAGTTAACTATGGCTACACCTTC. Amino acids: CASSLGTVNYGYTF.

This rearrangement joins TRBV6-5 to TRBJ2-3; possibly TRBD2 for D (5 bases). The CDR3 extends over 15 amino acids. Germline loops: CDR1 MNHEY, CDR2 SVGAGI. V dropped 5 bases and J dropped 2 bases, with 14 bases sitting between them. CDR3 sequence (DNA): TGTGCCAGCAGTCGGGGTCGGAAGAACACAGATACGCAGTATTTT. Protein product: CASSRGRKNTDTQYF.

This chain connects TRBV5-6 to TRBJ1-6, with 8 nucleotides matching TRBD1. The CDR3 has 14 residues. CDR1 SGHDT and CDR2 YYEEEE come from the germline V gene. With 4 bases clipped from V and 10 bases from J, the junction kept 7 bases outside the gene matches. CDR3 sequence reads: CASSLRTGTSPLHF. The DNA of the CDR3 is TGTGCCAGCAGCCTCCGGACAGGGACCTCACCCCTCCACTTT.

The chain couples TRBV4-2 to TRBJ2-1, with 7 nucleotides matching TRBD2. The CDR3 has 14 residues. With V trimmed by 1 base and J by 10 bases, 7 bases remained unmatched. Germline V lookup: CDR1 LGHNA, CDR2 YNFKEQ. The CDR3 DNA sequence: TGTGCCAGCAGCCAAGTTAGGGGCGGGAGAGAGCAGTTCTTC. This encodes CASSQVRGGREQFF.

The chain has TRBV19 and TRBJ1-3, with D perhaps TRBD1 (6 bases). Germline V gives CDR1 LNHDA, CDR2 SQIVND (reference sequence). CDR3 length: 14 residues. The V and J ends lost 10 bases and 0 bases respectively, with 13 bases between them. The DNA of the CDR3 is TGTGCCACCCAAGGGGGGGCCTCTGGAAACACCATATATTTT. It encodes CATQGGASGNTIYF.

This chain uses TRBV6-1 with TRBJ1-2, with D maybe TRBD1 (5 bases). The V end was cut by 1 base, the J end by 5 bases, with 11 bases between. Germline CDR1 MNHNS, CDR2 SASEGT. The CDR3 extends over 14 amino acids. The CDR3, as DNA: TGTGCCAGCAGTGAAGTCAGGGCCTCATATGGCTACACCTTC. It yields the protein CASSEVRASYGYTF.

CDR3 loop: CAWSVGPVVPEAFF. CDR3 sequence (DNA): TGTGCCTGGAGTGTTGGCCCAGTTGTCCCTGAAGCTTTCTTT. J is TRBJ1-1 and V is TRBV30; D is ambiguous. Germline CDR1 GTSNPN, CDR2 SVGIG (reference sequence). CDR3 size: 14 residues. Between the trimmed V and J ends, which lost 0 bases and 6 bases, there was a span of 14 bases.

The table lists this clone with a few counts. CDR3 loop: CASSDRAGAGETQYF. CDR3 DNA sequence: TGTGCCAGCAGTGACCGGGCAGGGGCCGGGGAGACCCAGTACTTC. The J gene is TRBJ2-5, the V gene TRBV6-4; perhaps TRBD1 as D (6 bases). Deletions cut 2 bases from V and 5 bases from J, with 15 bases between. The CDR3 has 15 amino acids. CDR1 MRHNA and CDR2 SNTAGT come from the germline V gene.

Points on this clone: Sequence at one end of the junction differs from germline and may be a read error. The chain is built from TRBV5-8 and TRBJ2-1; perhaps TRBD2 as D (6 bases). Germline values: CDR1 SGHTS, CDR2 YDEGEE. CDR3 length equals 11 residues. The CDR3 nucleotides read TGTGCCAGCAGCTTGTCGGGGGTCGGGATCTTC. It translates to CASSLSGVGIF.

The chain carries TRBV5-4 and TRBJ1-4; D gene unclear. The germline CDR1 and CDR2 sequences are SGHNT and YYREEE (reference sequence). The CDR3 length is 18 residues. With 2 bases removed from V and 2 bases from J, the gap between germline ends came to 19 bases. Here the CDR3 DNA reads TGTGCCAGCAGCTTATCATCAGTTCGGGGTATGACTAATGAAAAACTGTTTTTT. Translating gives CASSLSSVRGMTNEKLFF.

The genes are TRBV6-1 and TRBJ2-7; D not resolved. The CDR3 covers 14 residues. From germline, CDR1 is MNHNS and CDR2 SASEGT. V shed 3 bases and J shed 3 bases, with 12 bases lying between them. The CDR3 is CASSEVNSLYEQYF. CDR3 in DNA: TGTGCCAGCAGTGAGGTTAACAGCCTCTACGAGCAGTACTTC.

This clone came up once. The chain has TRBV18 and TRBJ1-1, with D perhaps matching TRBD1 (5 bases). Germline V gives CDR1 KGHSH, CDR2 LQKENI. The V end was cut by 6 bases, the J end by 2 bases, with 16 bases between. The CDR3 is 15 amino acids. The CDR3 protein is CASSLYGGGNTEAFF. The CDR3 DNA follows: TGTGCCAGCTCGCTCTATGGGGGAGGCAACACTGAAGCTTTCTTT.

CDR3 residues: CASIRDRGLNTEAFF. The CDR3 coding sequence is TGTGCCAGCATTAGAGACAGGGGTCTGAACACTGAAGCTTTCTTT. The chain carries TRBV2 and TRBJ1-1, with 8 bases lining up with TRBD1. This CDR3 is built from 15 residues. J gave up 0 bases and V 7 bases, and 7 bases lay outside the gene matches. Germline CDR1 SNHLY, CDR2 FYNNEI.

The V gene is TRBV4-1, the J gene TRBJ2-1; 10 bases agree with TRBD1. Germline CDR1 is MGHRA and CDR2 is YSYEKL. The CDR3 runs to 17 residues. The ends lost 3 bases at V and 6 bases at J; junction bases unmatched: 11. In nucleotides, the CDR3 is TGCGCCAGCAGCCAGGCGCCCTCGACAGGGGGCATCAATGAGCAGTTCTTC. Translated, it gives CASSQAPSTGGINEQFF.

On this clone itself: This sample also contains other DNA sequences that code for the same CDR3. V gene TRBV6-5 combines with J gene TRBJ1-1; D unclear. Germline V gene data show CDR1 as MNHEY and CDR2 as SVGAGI. The CDR3 length is 12 residues. V was shortened by 5 bases and J by 1 base, with 5 bases between the two germline ends. The CDR3 DNA follows: TGTGCCAGCAGTCGGGGGAACACTGAAGCTTTCTTT. It encodes CASSRGNTEAFF.

The genes are TRBV19 and TRBJ2-1; a possible D gene is TRBD2 (6 bases). Germline loops: CDR1 LNHDA, CDR2 SQIVND (reference sequence). V dropped 9 bases and J dropped 3 bases, with 9 bases sitting between them. This CDR3 is built from 12 residues. In nucleotides, the CDR3 is TGTGCCAGCCTCGGGGGCTACAATGAGCAGTTCTTC. Amino acid sequence: CASLGGYNEQFF.